What follows is one TCR beta chain and its context. Its target is not known. V lost 1 base to trimming and J lost 0 bases, with 13 bases between them. Germline V gene sequence: CDR1 SGHNT, CDR2 YENEEA. This CDR3 spans 17 amino acids. This entry belongs to a study of cytomegalovirus exposure and HLA in healthy donors. Study overall: It was reported in a later analysis that the same platform had been used for the 120 or so validation repertoires as for the approximately 730 first-cohort repertoires. The study, taken as a whole, reports: Later, an analysis found that TCR clusters from the first cohort tended to co-occur in the 120 validation repertoires. The study put about 180 TCR beta chains on its list as cytomegalovirus-associated. Generally TCR sequences proved uncommon, though certain public TCRs appeared in numerous donors.

Here immunoSEQ multiplex PCR was the method, and the copy in TCRdb shows in-frame clones only, minus some. The sample lists under 200,000 clones, around nine tenths seen once, with 9% to 12% in the top ten. The receptor comes from a woman between 18 and 29 years old in good health and CMV-seropositive. The rearrangement joins TRBV11-3 to TRBJ1-3; D not resolved. Sequencing was done on a sample of PBMCs. This CDR3 reads CASSLGLRQTSGNTIYF. The CDR3 bases are TGTGCCAGCAGCTTAGGGCTGCGGCAGACCTCTGGAAACACCATATATTTT.